This T cell receptor (beta chain) was sequenced during a study of spatial heterogeneity in lung cancer. Study-level background: The average appearance count of each unique TCR and UMI combination in raw reads was more than ten.

TCRdb reprocessed the 5' RACE reads with MiXCR, giving one entry per CDR3 protein. The sample holds more than 65,000 distinct CDR3 sequences, around 12% seen once. In regard to this clonotype: What it binds is unknown.

Noted time point: sample taken at primary tumor resection. Sequencing of whole RNA from tumor, nontumor lung or frozen PBMC involved no sorting. Just over 70 TRACERx patients with early, untreated non-small cell lung cancer donated samples. This CDR3 comprises 14 residues. V shed 4 bases and J shed 2 bases, with 11 bases lying between them. CDR1 is SGHAT and CDR2 is FQNNGV in the germline V gene. Findings and limits, study-wide: Detection of ubiquitous tumor TCRs in blood was higher at resection than follow-up.

The clonotype was recovered from a male donor with early-stage non-small cell lung cancer. Material: PBMCs, obtained at surgery. The genes are TRBV11-2 and TRBJ1-1; D call uncertain. The CDR3 DNA sequence: TGTGCCAGCAGCTCCGCCCTCAAAAACACTGAAGCTTTCTTT. Encoded protein: CASSSALKNTEAFF.